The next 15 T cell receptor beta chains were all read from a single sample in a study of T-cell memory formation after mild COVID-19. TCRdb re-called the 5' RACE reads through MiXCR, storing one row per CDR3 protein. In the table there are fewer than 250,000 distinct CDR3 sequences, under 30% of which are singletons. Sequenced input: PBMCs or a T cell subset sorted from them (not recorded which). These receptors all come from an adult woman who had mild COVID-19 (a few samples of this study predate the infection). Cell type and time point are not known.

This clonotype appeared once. The CDR3 sequence is CASSTTGTSEYF. Written as DNA, the CDR3 is TGTGCCAGCAGTACTACCGGGACTAGCGAGTACTTC. The chain has TRBV6-5 and TRBJ2-5; 10 nucleotides agree with TRBD2. The J segment lost 12 bases and the V segment lost 5 bases, leaving 6 bases of the junction unmatched. Germline-derived CDR1 and CDR2 are MNHEY and SVGAGI. This CDR3 comprises 12 residues.

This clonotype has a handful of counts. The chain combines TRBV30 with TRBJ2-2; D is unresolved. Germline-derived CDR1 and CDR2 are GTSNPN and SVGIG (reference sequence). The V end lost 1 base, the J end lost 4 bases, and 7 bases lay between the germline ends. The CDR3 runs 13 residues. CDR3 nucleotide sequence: TGTGCCTGGAGTGGCAGCCCCACCGGGGAGCTGTTTTTT. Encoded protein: CAWSGSPTGELFF. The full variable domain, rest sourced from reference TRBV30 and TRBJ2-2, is SQTIHQWPATLVQPVGSPLSLECTVEGTSNPNLYWYRQAAGRGLQLLFYSVGIGQISSEVPQNLSASRPQDRQFILSSKKLLLSDSGFYLCAWSGSPTGELFFGEGSRLTVL.

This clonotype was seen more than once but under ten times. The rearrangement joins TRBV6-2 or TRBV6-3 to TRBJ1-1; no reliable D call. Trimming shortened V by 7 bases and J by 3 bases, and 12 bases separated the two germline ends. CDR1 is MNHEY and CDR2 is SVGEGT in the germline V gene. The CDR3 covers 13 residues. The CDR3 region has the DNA TGTGCCAGCACCTCCCAAGGGTACACTGAAGCTTTCTTT. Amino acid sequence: CASTSQGYTEAFF.

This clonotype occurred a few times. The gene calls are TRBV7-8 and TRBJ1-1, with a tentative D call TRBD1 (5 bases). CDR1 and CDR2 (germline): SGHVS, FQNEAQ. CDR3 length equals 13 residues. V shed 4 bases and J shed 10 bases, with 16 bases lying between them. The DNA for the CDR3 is TGTGCCAGCAGCTCCAGATGGGGGGTTGGAGCTTTCTTT. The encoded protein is CASSSRWGVGAFF.

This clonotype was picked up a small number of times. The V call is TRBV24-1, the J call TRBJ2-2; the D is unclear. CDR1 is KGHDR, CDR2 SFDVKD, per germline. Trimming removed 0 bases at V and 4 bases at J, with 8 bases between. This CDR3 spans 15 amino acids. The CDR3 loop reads CATSDLGGTTGELFF. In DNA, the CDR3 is TGTGCCACCAGTGATTTGGGCGGAACCACCGGGGAGCTGTTTTTT.

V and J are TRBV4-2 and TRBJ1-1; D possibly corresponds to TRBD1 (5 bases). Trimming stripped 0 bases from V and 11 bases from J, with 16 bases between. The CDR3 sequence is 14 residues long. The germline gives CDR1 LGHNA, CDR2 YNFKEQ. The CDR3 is CASSQDGADIKAFF. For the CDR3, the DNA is TGTGCCAGCAGCCAAGACGGGGCAGACATCAAGGCTTTCTTT.

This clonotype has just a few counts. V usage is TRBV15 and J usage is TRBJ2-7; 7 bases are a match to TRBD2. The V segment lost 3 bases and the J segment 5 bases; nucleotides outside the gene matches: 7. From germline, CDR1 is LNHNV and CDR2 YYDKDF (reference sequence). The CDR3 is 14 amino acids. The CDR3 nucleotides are TGTGCCACCAGCAGCGGGGGACTAAGCAACGAGCAGTACTTC. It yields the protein CATSSGGLSNEQYF.

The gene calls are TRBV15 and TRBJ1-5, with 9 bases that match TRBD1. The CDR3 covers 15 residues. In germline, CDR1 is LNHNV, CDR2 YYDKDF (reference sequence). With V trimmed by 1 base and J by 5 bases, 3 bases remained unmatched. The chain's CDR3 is CATSRGGQGHQPQHF. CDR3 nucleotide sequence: TGTGCCACCAGCAGAGGGGGACAGGGCCATCAGCCCCAGCATTTT.

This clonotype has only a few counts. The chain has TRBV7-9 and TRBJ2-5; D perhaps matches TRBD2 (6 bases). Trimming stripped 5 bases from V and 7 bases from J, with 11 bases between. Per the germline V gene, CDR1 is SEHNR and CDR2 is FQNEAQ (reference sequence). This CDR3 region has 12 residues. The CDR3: CASSVVGGTQYF. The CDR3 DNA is TGTGCCAGCAGCGTTGTGGGGGGGACCCAGTACTTC.

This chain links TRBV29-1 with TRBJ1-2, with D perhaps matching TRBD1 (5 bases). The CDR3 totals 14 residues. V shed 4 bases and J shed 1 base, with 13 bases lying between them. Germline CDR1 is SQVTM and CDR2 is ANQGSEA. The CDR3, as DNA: TGCAGCGTTGGGGGGAGGGGTTTTAACTATGGCTACACCTTC. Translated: CSVGGRGFNYGYTF.

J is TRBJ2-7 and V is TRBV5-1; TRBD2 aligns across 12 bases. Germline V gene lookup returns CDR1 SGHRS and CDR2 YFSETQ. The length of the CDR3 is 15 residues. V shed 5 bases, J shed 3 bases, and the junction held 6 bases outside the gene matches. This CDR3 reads CASRGLAGTYYEQYF. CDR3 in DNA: TGCGCCAGCAGAGGACTAGCGGGAACCTACTACGAGCAGTACTTC.

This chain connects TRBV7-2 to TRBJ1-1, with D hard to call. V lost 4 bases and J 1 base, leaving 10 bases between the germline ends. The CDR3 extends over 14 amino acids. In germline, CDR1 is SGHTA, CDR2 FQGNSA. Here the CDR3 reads CASSSRTENTEAFF. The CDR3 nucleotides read TGTGCCAGCAGCTCCCGGACGGAGAACACTGAAGCTTTCTTT.

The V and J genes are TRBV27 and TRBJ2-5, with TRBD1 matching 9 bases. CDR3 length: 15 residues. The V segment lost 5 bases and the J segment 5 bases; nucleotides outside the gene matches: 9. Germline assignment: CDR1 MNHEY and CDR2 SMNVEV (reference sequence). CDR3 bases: TGTGCCAGCAGTAGGGGACAGGGATGGATGGAGACCCAGTACTTC. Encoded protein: CASSRGQGWMETQYF.

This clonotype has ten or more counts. This CDR3 is CSARDPLEGPTDTQYF. The CDR3 DNA follows: TGCAGTGCTAGAGATCCGCTAGAAGGACCCACAGATACGCAGTATTTT. This chain uses TRBV20-1 with TRBJ2-3; D is uncertain. The CDR3 sequence is 16 residues long. The germline gives CDR1 DFQATT, CDR2 SNEGSKA (reference sequence). Trimming shortened V by 0 bases and J by 2 bases, and 15 bases separated the two germline ends.

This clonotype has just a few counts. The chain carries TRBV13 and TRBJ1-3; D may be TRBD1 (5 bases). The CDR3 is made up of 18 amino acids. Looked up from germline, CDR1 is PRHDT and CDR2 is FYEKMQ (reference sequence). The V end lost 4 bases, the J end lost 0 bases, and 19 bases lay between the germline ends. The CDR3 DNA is TGTGCCAGCAGCTCCACCCCCGGGACGTATTACTCTGGAAACACCATATATTTT. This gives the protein CASSSTPGTYYSGNTIYF.